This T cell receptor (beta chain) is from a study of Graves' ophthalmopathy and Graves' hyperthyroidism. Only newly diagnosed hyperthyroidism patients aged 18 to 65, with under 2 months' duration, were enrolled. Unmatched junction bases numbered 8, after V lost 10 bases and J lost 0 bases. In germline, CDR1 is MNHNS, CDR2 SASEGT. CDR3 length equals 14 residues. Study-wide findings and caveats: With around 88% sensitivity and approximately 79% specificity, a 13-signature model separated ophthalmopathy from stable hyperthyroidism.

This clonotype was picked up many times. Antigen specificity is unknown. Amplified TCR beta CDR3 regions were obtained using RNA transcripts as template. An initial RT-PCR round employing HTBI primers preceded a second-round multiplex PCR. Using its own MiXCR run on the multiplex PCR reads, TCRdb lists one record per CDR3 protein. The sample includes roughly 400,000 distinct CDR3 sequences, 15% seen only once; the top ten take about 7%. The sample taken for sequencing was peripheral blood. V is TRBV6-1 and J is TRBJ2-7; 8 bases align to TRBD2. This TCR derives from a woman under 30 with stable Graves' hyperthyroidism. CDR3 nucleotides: TGTGCCACTGACATAGCGGGGTTCTCCTACGAGCAGTACTTC. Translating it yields CATDIAGFSYEQYF.